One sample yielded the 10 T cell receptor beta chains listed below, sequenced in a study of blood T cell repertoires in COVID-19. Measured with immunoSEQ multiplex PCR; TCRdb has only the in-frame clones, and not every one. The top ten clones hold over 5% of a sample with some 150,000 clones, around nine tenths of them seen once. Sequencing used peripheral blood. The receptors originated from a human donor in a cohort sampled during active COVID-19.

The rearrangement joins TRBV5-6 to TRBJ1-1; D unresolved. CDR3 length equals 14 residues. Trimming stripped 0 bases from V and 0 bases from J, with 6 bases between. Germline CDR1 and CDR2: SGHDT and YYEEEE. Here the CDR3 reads CASSLGPMNTEAFF. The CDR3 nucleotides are TGTGCCAGCAGCTTGGGGCCGATGAACACTGAAGCTTTCTTT.

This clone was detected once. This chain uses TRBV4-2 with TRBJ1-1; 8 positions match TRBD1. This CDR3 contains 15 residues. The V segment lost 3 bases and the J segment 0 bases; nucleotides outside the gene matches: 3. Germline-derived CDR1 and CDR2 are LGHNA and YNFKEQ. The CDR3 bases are TGTGCCAGCAGCCAGAAGGACAGGGTGAACACTGAAGCTTTCTTT. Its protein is CASSQKDRVNTEAFF.

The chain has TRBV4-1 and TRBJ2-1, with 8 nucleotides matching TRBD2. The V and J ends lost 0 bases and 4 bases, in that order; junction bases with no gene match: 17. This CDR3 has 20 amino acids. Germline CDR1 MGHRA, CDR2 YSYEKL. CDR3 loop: CASSQELWREELGDYNEQFF. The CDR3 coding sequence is TGCGCCAGCAGCCAAGAGCTGTGGCGGGAGGAGTTGGGGGATTACAATGAGCAGTTCTTC.

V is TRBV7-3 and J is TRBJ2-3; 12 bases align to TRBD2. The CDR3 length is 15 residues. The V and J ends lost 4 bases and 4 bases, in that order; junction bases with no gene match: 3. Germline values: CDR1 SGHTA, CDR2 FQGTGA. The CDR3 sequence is CASSSSGGASDTQYF. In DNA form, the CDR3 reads TGTGCCAGCAGCTCTAGCGGGGGGGCATCAGATACGCAGTATTTT.

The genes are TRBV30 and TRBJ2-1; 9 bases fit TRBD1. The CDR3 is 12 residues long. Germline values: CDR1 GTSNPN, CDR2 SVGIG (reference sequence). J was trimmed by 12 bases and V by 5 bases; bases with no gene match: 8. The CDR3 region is CAWGTGTFGQFF. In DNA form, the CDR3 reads TGTGCCTGGGGGACAGGGACATTTGGGCAGTTCTTC. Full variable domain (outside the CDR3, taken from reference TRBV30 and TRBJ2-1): SQTIHQWPATLVQPVGSPLSLECTVEGTSNPNLYWYRQAAGRGLQLLFYSVGIGQISSEVPQNLSASRPQDRQFILSSKKLLLSDSGFYLCAWGTGTFGQFFGPGTRLTVL.

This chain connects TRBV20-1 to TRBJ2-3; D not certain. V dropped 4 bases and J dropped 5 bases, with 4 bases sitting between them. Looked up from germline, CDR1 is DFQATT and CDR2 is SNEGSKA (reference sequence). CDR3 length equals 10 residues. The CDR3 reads CSATRDTQYF. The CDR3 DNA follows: TGCAGTGCTACTAGAGATACGCAGTATTTT.

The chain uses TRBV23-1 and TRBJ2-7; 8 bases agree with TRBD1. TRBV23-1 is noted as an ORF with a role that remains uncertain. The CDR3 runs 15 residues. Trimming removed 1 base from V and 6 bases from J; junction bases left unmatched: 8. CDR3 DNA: TGCGCCAGCAGTCAATGGGGACAGGATGGTTCCGAGCAGTACTTC. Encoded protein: CASSQWGQDGSEQYF.

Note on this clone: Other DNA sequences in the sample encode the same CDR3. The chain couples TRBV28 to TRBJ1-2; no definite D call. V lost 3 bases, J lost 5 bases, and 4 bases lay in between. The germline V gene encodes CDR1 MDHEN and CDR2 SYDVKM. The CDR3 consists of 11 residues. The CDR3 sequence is CASSFRYGYTF. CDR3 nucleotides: TGTGCCAGCAGTTTTCGTTATGGCTACACCTTC.

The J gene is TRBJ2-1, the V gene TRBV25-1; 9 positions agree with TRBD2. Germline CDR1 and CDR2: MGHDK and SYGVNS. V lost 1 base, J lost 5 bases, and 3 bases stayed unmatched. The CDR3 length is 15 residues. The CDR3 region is CASSEFPSGNNEQFF. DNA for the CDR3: TGTGCCAGCAGTGAATTCCCTAGCGGGAACAATGAGCAGTTCTTC.

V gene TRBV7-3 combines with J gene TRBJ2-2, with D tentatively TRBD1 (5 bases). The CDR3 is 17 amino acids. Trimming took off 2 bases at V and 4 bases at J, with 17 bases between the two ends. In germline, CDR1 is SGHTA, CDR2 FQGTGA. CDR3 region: CASSLWARQGRTGELFF. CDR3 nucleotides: TGTGCCAGCAGCTTATGGGCGCGGCAGGGTCGCACCGGGGAGCTGTTTTTT.